The 27 T cell receptor beta chains below all came from one sample that was sequenced in a study of CD8+CD57+ T cells in acquired aplastic anemia. Genomic DNA, serving as template, underwent TCR beta VDJ and CDR3 profiling. TCRdb used MiXCR to reprocess the reads, holding one entry per CDR3 protein. The table lists about 250,000 distinct CDR3 sequences, around 43% of them singletons. Only patients with CD8+CD57+ cell expansion on flow cytometry were chosen for sequencing. The sample was sorted CD4+, CD8+, or CD8+CD57+ T cells (not recorded which) from PBMCs. The receptors derive from a human donor with aplastic anemia.

The chain recombines TRBV4-2 with TRBJ2-1; tentatively, D is TRBD2 (5 bases). Deletions cut 2 bases from V and 9 bases from J, with 11 bases between. Germline V CDR1 and CDR2: LGHNA, YNFKEQ. The CDR3 spans 13 residues. CDR3 region: CASSQSRGGEQFF. The CDR3 DNA reads TGTGCCAGCAGCCAAAGCCGGGGTGGTGAGCAGTTCTTC.

J is TRBJ2-7 and V is TRBV7-7; D may be TRBD1 (6 bases). The CDR3 consists of 13 residues. Deletions cut 1 base from V and 5 bases from J, with 9 bases between. From germline, CDR1 is SSHAT and CDR2 FNYEAQ (reference sequence). DNA of the CDR3: TGTGCCAGCAGCTTAGACAGGGCAAACGAGCAGTACTTC. It codes for CASSLDRANEQYF.

In its sample, this clonotype was seen once. This rearrangement joins TRBV20-1 to TRBJ1-2; tentative D call: TRBD1 (5 bases). This CDR3 has 13 amino acids. Germline assignment: CDR1 DFQATT and CDR2 SNEGSKA (reference sequence). Trimming left V 3 bases short and J 8 bases short, with 16 bases between. CDR3 in amino acids: CSARGAGTGGYTF. DNA for the CDR3: TGCAGTGCTAGGGGAGCGGGGACGGGCGGCTACACCTTC.

The chain recombines TRBV29-1 with TRBJ1-2, with D possibly TRBD1 on 5 matching bases. This CDR3 contains 11 residues. Germline lookup yields CDR1 SQVTM and CDR2 ANQGSEA. The germline V and J ends were trimmed by 7 bases and 7 bases, with 13 bases remaining between them. The CDR3 reads CSAQAGRGYTF. The DNA of the CDR3 is TGCAGCGCCCAGGCGGGGCGTGGCTACACCTTC.

V and J are TRBV9 and TRBJ2-4; 8 positions match TRBD2. Germline CDR1 SGDLS, CDR2 YYNGEE. V was pared by 3 bases and J by 11 bases, with 10 bases of the junction left unmatched. The CDR3 sequence is 14 residues long. The CDR3 DNA sequence: TGTGCCAGCAGCGCAAGTAAAAGGACTAGCTTTCAGTACTTC. Its protein is CASSASKRTSFQYF.

This clonotype was seen ten or more times. The chain combines TRBV6-5 with TRBJ1-1; no definite D call. Germline V gives CDR1 MNHEY, CDR2 SVGAGI. The CDR3 totals 12 residues. Between the trimmed V and J ends, which lost 6 bases and 4 bases, there was a span of 9 bases. CDR3 residues: CASRAGSTEAFF. The CDR3 DNA reads as TGTGCCAGCAGGGCTGGGAGCACTGAAGCTTTCTTT.

This clonotype was observed a single time. This may be a read error: a much more frequent sequence differs by one nucleotide. V usage is TRBV9 and J usage is TRBJ2-7; a weak D match, TRBD2 (7 bases). V was pared by 4 bases and J by 9 bases, with 23 bases between. The V gene's germline CDR1 is SGDLS and CDR2 YYNGEE. The CDR3 consists of 15 residues. The CDR3 sequence is CASSTGSQPSGGQYF. Here the CDR3 DNA reads TGTGCCAGCAGCACAGGGAGTCAGCCGTCGGGGGGGCAGTACTTC.

This clonotype was detected many times. The chain employs TRBV13 and TRBJ2-1; no reliable D call. The CDR3 runs to 15 residues. Per germline, CDR1 PRHDT and CDR2 FYEKMQ (reference sequence). The ends were cut back, 3 bases at V and 5 bases at J, with 14 bases in the middle. CDR3 sequence reads: CASSLVQVVDNEQFF. The CDR3 DNA sequence: TGTGCCAGCAGCTTGGTTCAGGTAGTAGACAATGAGCAGTTCTTC.

In regard to this clonotype: A read error may explain this, as a much larger clone is one base away. The conserved phenylalanine or tryptophan is not found at the CDR3 terminus, so this likely reflects a read error. The rearrangement uses TRBV10-2 and TRBJ2-3; TRBD1 might be the D (5 bases). Germline V gene data show CDR1 as WSHSY and CDR2 as SAAADI. This CDR3 comprises 12 residues. The CDR3 spells CASIGVTDTQYS. The CDR3, as DNA: TGTGCCAGCATAGGGGTGACAGATACGCAGTATTCT.

The gene calls are TRBV20-1 and TRBJ1-4; tentative D call: TRBD1 (6 bases). The CDR3 totals 17 residues. V was trimmed by 1 base and J by 0 bases, leaving 15 bases between them. Germline CDR1 DFQATT, CDR2 SNEGSKA (reference sequence). The CDR3 here is CSARASNRVATNEKLFF. As DNA, the CDR3 is TGCAGTGCTAGAGCGTCAAACAGGGTTGCAACTAATGAAAAACTGTTTTTT.

This clonotype was detected many times. The V call is TRBV6-5, the J call TRBJ2-7, with 10 bases fitting TRBD1. Germline CDR1 MNHEY, CDR2 SVGAGI. The V and J ends lost 8 bases and 0 bases, in that order; junction bases with no gene match: 4. The CDR3 runs to 14 residues. The CDR3 is CASHGQGVSYEQYF. The CDR3 region has the DNA TGTGCCAGCCACGGACAGGGGGTCTCCTACGAGCAGTACTTC.

The rearrangement links TRBV7-6 to TRBJ2-2, with TRBD1 as a possible D gene (6 bases). This CDR3 region has 18 residues. The germline CDR1 and CDR2 sequences are SGHVS and FNYEAQ. Trimming cost V 5 bases and J 0 bases, with 19 bases left between them. CDR3 sequence reads: CASSLGVHRAPNTGELFF. The CDR3 bases are TGTGCCAGCAGCCTAGGGGTGCACAGGGCCCCGAACACCGGGGAGCTGTTTTTT.

This clonotype was observed a single time. J is TRBJ1-1 and V is TRBV9; 10 positions match TRBD1. This CDR3 spans 16 amino acids. From germline, CDR1 is SGDLS and CDR2 YYNGEE. Trimming cost V 4 bases and J 2 bases; bases outside gene matches: 8. CDR3: CASSFFDRGRNTEAFF. In nucleotides, the CDR3 is TGTGCCAGCAGCTTTTTCGACAGGGGGCGTAACACTGAAGCTTTCTTT. Using reference TRBV9 and TRBJ1-1 for the parts outside the CDR3, the full variable domain is DSGVTQTPKHLITATGQRVTLRCSPRSGDLSVYWYQQSLDQGLQFLIQYYNGEERAKGNILERFSAQQFPDLHSELNLSSLELGDSALYFCASSFFDRGRNTEAFFGQGTRLTVV.

This chain links TRBV25-1 with TRBJ1-1, with 12 nucleotides matching TRBD1. Germline CDR1 and CDR2: MGHDK and SYGVNS. Germline trimming cut 5 bases from V and 3 bases from J; bases unmatched to any gene: 7. This CDR3 comprises 16 residues. The CDR3 spells CASSIRGTGGYTEAFF. The CDR3 DNA reads as TGTGCCAGCAGTATCCGAGGGACAGGGGGCTACACTGAAGCTTTCTTT.

This clonotype was detected ten times or more. The chain links TRBV19 to TRBJ1-1; D not certain. The germline CDR1 and CDR2 sequences are LNHDA and SQIVND (reference sequence). CDR3 size: 15 residues. The V end lost 2 bases, the J end lost 4 bases, and 14 bases lay between the germline ends. The CDR3 protein is CASSISGGSGTEAFF. As DNA, the CDR3 is TGTGCCAGTAGTATATCAGGAGGGAGTGGCACTGAAGCTTTCTTT.

This clonotype came up many times. The chain is built from TRBV4-3 and TRBJ1-1; D perhaps matches TRBD1 (5 bases). CDR3 length: 17 residues. Germline V CDR1 and CDR2: LGHNA, YSLEER. The V end was cut by 0 bases, the J end by 1 base, with 15 bases between. The CDR3 loop is CASSQDYGHQTNTEAFF. The CDR3 DNA reads as TGCGCCAGCAGCCAAGATTATGGACACCAAACGAACACTGAAGCTTTCTTT.

This clonotype was detected many times. The chain links TRBV7-9 to TRBJ1-1, with unresolved D. The ends were cut back, 3 bases at V and 0 bases at J, with 2 bases in the middle. This CDR3 region has 12 residues. Germline CDR1 and CDR2: SEHNR and FQNEAQ (reference sequence). The CDR3 DNA is TGTGCCAGCAGCTTGATGAACACTGAAGCTTTCTTT. Amino acid sequence: CASSLMNTEAFF.

In this sample, this clonotype turned up many times. The chain combines TRBV2 with TRBJ2-1, with 9 bases matching TRBD2. The V and J ends lost 7 bases and 5 bases, in that order; junction bases with no gene match: 9. The V gene's germline CDR1 is SNHLY and CDR2 FYNNEI. This CDR3 is built from 15 residues. The CDR3 here is CASTFWTSADNEQFF. For the CDR3, the DNA is TGTGCCAGCACCTTCTGGACTAGCGCCGACAATGAGCAGTTCTTC.

This clonotype has just a few counts. Possible read error: a much larger clone is one base away. The CDR3 sequence is CSARPDTFFPYEQYF. Written as DNA, the CDR3 is TGCAGTGCTAGACCCGACACCTTCTTCCCCTACGAGCAGTACTTC. The chain combines TRBV20-1 with TRBJ2-7, with D unresolved. CDR3 length: 15 amino acids. CDR1 and CDR2 from the germline V gene are DFQATT and SNEGSKA (reference sequence). V was trimmed by 2 bases and J by 2 bases, leaving 16 bases between them.

By sample fraction, this clonotype is medium-sized. At one end the junction does not follow the germline gene, possibly because of a read error. The genes are TRBV20-1 and TRBJ1-6, with 7 bases identical to TRBD1. Germline CDR1 and CDR2: DFQATT and SNEGSKA (reference sequence). The CDR3 has 13 residues. The CDR3 here is CSARDDRERGFRF. In DNA form, the CDR3 reads TGCAGTGCTAGAGATGACAGGGAAAGGGGTTTTCGCTTT.

The rearrangement joins TRBV10-3 to TRBJ1-3; D remains unclear. CDR1 is ENHRY and CDR2 is SYGVKD in the germline V gene. V lost 2 bases and J lost 8, with 4 bases in between. The CDR3 runs 11 residues. The CDR3 loop is CAISEGDTIYF. CDR3 in DNA: TGTGCCATCAGTGAGGGGGACACCATATATTTT.

The chain links TRBV9 to TRBJ1-3; maybe TRBD1 (6 bases). Germline V lookup: CDR1 SGDLS, CDR2 YYNGEE. The CDR3 consists of 14 residues. V lost 3 bases and J lost 0, with 7 bases in between. The CDR3 DNA reads as TGTGCCAGCAGCGGAGGGGGCTCTGGAAACACCATATATTTT. It codes for CASSGGGSGNTIYF.

This clonotype has a handful of counts. This chain uses TRBV24-1 with TRBJ2-3; tentative D call: TRBD1 (7 bases). Between the trimmed V and J ends, which lost 3 bases and 4 bases, there was a span of 13 bases. Germline V lookup: CDR1 KGHDR, CDR2 SFDVKD. The CDR3 has 15 amino acids. The DNA for the CDR3 is TGTGCCACCAGTGATAAACGCGGGACAGCAGATACGCAGTATTTT. It codes for CATSDKRGTADTQYF.

Note on this clonotype: Possible read error: a much larger clone is one base away. The chain combines TRBV29-1 with TRBJ1-6; D is possibly TRBD1 (6 bases). The CDR3 runs 19 residues. Germline V gene lookup returns CDR1 SQVTM and CDR2 ANQGSEA. Here the CDR3 reads CTGRGAGHIGGIHNPPLHF. Written as DNA, the CDR3 is TGCACCGGTAGGGGGGCAGGCCACATTGGAGGTATCCATAATCCACCCCTCCACTTT. Complete variable domain (other parts from reference TRBV29-1 and TRBJ1-6): SAVISQKPSRDICQRGTSLTIQCQVDSQVTMMFWYRQQPGQSLTLIATANQGSEATYESGFVIDKFPISRPNLTFSTLTVSNMSPEDSSIYLCTGRGAGHIGGIHNPPLHFGNGTRLTVT.

Ten or more counts support this clonotype. J is TRBJ2-1 and V is TRBV20-1; possible D gene TRBD2, 6 bases. Trimming pared 3 bases from V and 10 bases from J, leaving 13 bases between. Germline V gene sequence: CDR1 DFQATT, CDR2 SNEGSKA (reference sequence). The CDR3 extends over 12 amino acids. Here the CDR3 reads CSASAILAEQFF. The CDR3, as DNA: TGCAGTGCTAGTGCCATTCTAGCGGAGCAGTTCTTC.

This clonotype was seen ten or more times. The chain couples TRBV20-1 to TRBJ1-2; D is undetermined. CDR1 DFQATT and CDR2 SNEGSKA come from the germline V gene (reference sequence). The CDR3 contains 14 residues. V dropped 1 base and J dropped 7 bases, with 16 bases sitting between them. CDR3 in amino acids: CSARGIRSWAGYTF. CDR3 coding DNA: TGCAGTGCTAGAGGTATCCGGTCTTGGGCTGGCTACACCTTC.

The V gene is TRBV25-1, the J gene TRBJ1-3; no clear D. Germline V gene data show CDR1 as MGHDK and CDR2 as SYGVNS. Between the trimmed V and J ends, which lost 5 bases and 0 bases, there was a span of 11 bases. This CDR3 has 15 amino acids. CDR3 loop: CASSPGISSGNTIYF. DNA for the CDR3: TGTGCCAGCAGTCCGGGGATAAGCTCTGGAAACACCATATATTTT.